This TCR beta chain stems from a study of blood T cell repertoires in COVID-19. V was pared by 0 bases and J by 7 bases, with 18 bases between. This CDR3 is built from 17 residues. The germline CDR1 and CDR2 sequences are LNHDA and SQIVND (reference sequence). Measured with immunoSEQ multiplex PCR; TCRdb has only the in-frame clones, and not every one. The sample holds almost 350,000 clones, about 88% seen once. The chain has TRBV19 and TRBJ1-4; D uncertain. The sample consisted of PBMCs or T cells enriched from blood (not recorded which). The TCR was taken from a woman under 40 who had been exposed to COVID-19. CDR3 protein: CASSIDLVRVASEKLFF. The CDR3 DNA is TGTGCCAGTAGTATAGATCTGGTCCGGGTGGCGAGTGAAAAACTGTTTTTT.